This T cell receptor beta chain was sequenced in a study of T cell responses to AZD1222 COVID-19 vaccine. As concerns this clone: The antigen is unknown.

TCRdb's table, derived via immunoSEQ multiplex PCR, lists solely in-frame clones and lacks some. The data contain 95,000 to 110,000 clones, roughly 86% of them singletons. The ends lost 4 bases at V and 1 base at J; junction bases unmatched: 13. The CDR3 has 18 amino acids. Germline CDR1 is LNHDA and CDR2 is SQIVND (reference sequence). Study conclusions and caveats: AZD1222 recipients seropositive at baseline numbered only six or seven.

This chain links TRBV19 with TRBJ2-7; TRBD1 matches 10 bases. This sequence originates from an adult who received the MenACWY meningococcal vaccine as a control. Sequenced here: peripheral blood, sampled 28 days after the second dose of the MenACWY control vaccine. This CDR3 reads CASSTRLGRTGGSYEQYF. CDR3 nucleotides: TGTGCCAGTAGTACCCGGTTGGGGAGGACAGGGGGGTCCTACGAGCAGTACTTC.